What follows are 3 T cell receptor beta chains derived from one specimen sequenced in a study of OX40 agonist ivuxolimab in advanced cancers. Clones were read by immunoSEQ multiplex PCR, and TCRdb kept only the in-frame ones, dropping some. This table holds roughly 92,000 clones, around 90% found once. This sample comprised CD4+ or CD8+ T cells sorted from blood, obtained in a trial of the OX40 agonist ivuxolimab. These receptors originate from an adult with an advanced solid tumor such as melanoma, head and neck, liver or kidney cancer.

In DNA form, the CDR3 reads TGCGCCAGCAGCCAAGATCTCCCGGGACAGTACACAGATACGCAGTATTTT. This encodes CASSQDLPGQYTDTQYF. The V and J genes are TRBV4-1 and TRBJ2-3; 7 nucleotides agree with TRBD1. The CDR3 runs 17 residues. V lost 0 bases, J lost 2 bases, and 8 bases stayed unmatched. Germline V gene data show CDR1 as MGHRA and CDR2 as YSYEKL.

The CDR3 region is CASATGNEQFF. The CDR3 bases are TGTGCCAGTGCGACAGGGAATGAGCAGTTCTTC. The rearrangement links TRBV28 to TRBJ2-1; 7 bases agree with TRBD1. The germline V gene has CDR1 MDHEN and CDR2 SYDVKM. This CDR3 is 11 amino acids long. The V gene end was trimmed by 9 bases and the J gene end by 7 bases; junction bases not matched to a gene: 3.

About this clone itself: Germline is not matched at one junction end, which may reflect a read error. The chain recombines TRBV6-5 with TRBJ2-6; D is uncertain. The CDR3 contains 14 residues. Germline lookup yields CDR1 MNHEY and CDR2 SVGAGI. CDR3 sequence: CASSRSSGANVLTF. The DNA of the CDR3 is TGTGCCAGCAGTCGAAGCTCTGGTGCCAACGTCCTGACTTTC.